Judged by abundance, the clone carrying this TCR beta chain is large (0.1 to 1%). A single record per CDR3 protein comes from TCRdb applying MiXCR to the RT-PCR reads. This table holds approximately 3,800 distinct CDR3 sequences, 34% found once. The specimen sequenced was memory CD4+ T cells from salivary gland. The source is a female donor with primary Sjogren's syndrome.

This CDR3 is CASSQEGITSASYEQYF. CDR3 nucleotide sequence: TGCGCCAGCAGCCAAGAAGGCATAACTAGCGCATCCTACGAGCAGTACTTC. The genes are TRBV4-1 and TRBJ2-7; 7 positions agree with TRBD2. The junction had 9 bases not matched to a gene; V was cut back by 0 bases and J by 1 base. Per the germline V gene, CDR1 is MGHRA and CDR2 is YSYEKL. The CDR3 is 17 amino acids.